These 9 T cell receptor beta chains originate from one sample sequenced in a study of OX40 agonist ivuxolimab in advanced cancers. TCRdb's copy holds only in-frame clones and misses some; the assay was immunoSEQ multiplex PCR. This repertoire shows approximately 80,000 clones, approximately 94% found once; its top ten account for around a tenth. The sequencing used CD4+ or CD8+ T cells sorted from blood, collected in a trial of the OX40 agonist ivuxolimab. Receptors originate from an adult with an advanced solid tumor such as melanoma, head and neck, liver or kidney cancer.

The CDR3 is CASSLRRETGLLTYTQYF. CDR3 DNA sequence: TGTGCCAGCAGCTTAAGAAGGGAGACAGGGCTCCTCACTTATACGCAGTATTTT. This sequence joins TRBV7-8 and TRBJ2-3; 7 bases are shared with TRBD1. Looked up from germline, CDR1 is SGHVS and CDR2 is FQNEAQ. The ends lost 2 bases at V and 7 bases at J; junction bases unmatched: 18. The CDR3 has 18 amino acids.

The chain combines TRBV5-6 with TRBJ2-5; 10 nucleotides match TRBD2. Germline loops: CDR1 SGHDT, CDR2 YYEEEE. J was trimmed by 11 bases and V by 0 bases; bases with no gene match: 19. The CDR3 has 18 residues. DNA for the CDR3: TGTGCCAGCAGCTTGGAGGTCGCCCTAGCGGGAGCATCGAGTGAGCAGTACTTC. Protein: CASSLEVALAGASSEQYF.

The chain combines TRBV7-6 with TRBJ2-5; D is perhaps TRBD2 (6 bases). CDR1 SGHVS and CDR2 FNYEAQ come from the germline V gene. The CDR3 runs 14 residues. The V end was cut by 6 bases, the J end by 7 bases, with 18 bases between. CDR3 nucleotide sequence: TGTGCCAGCAGTCCGACGGGCGGGACCATGACCCAGTACTTC. Amino acids: CASSPTGGTMTQYF.

In its sample, this clone was seen once. The chain employs TRBV7-9 and TRBJ2-7, with TRBD1 identical over 7 bases. Trimming at V came to 5 bases and at J to 2 bases, leaving 6 bases not matched to a gene. CDR1 is SEHNR, CDR2 FQNEAQ, per germline (reference sequence). This CDR3 region has 14 residues. CDR3 protein: CASSARDSTYEQYF. The CDR3 coding sequence is TGTGCCAGCAGCGCCCGGGACAGCACCTACGAGCAGTACTTC.

This chain uses TRBV7-2 with TRBJ2-7; D not certain. This CDR3 spans 13 amino acids. Trimming removed 2 bases from V and 2 bases from J, with 7 bases in between. The germline CDR1 and CDR2 sequences are SGHTA and FQGNSA. The CDR3 sequence: CASSLQVTYEQYF. CDR3 in DNA: TGTGCCAGCAGCTTACAGGTAACCTACGAGCAGTACTTC.

This clone was counted once. V is TRBV4-1 and J is TRBJ2-7; tentatively, D is TRBD1 (5 bases). Germline-derived CDR1 and CDR2 are MGHRA and YSYEKL. CDR3 size: 14 residues. Deletions cut 4 bases from V and 0 bases from J, with 10 bases between. CDR3 residues: CASSPWGSSYEQYF. The DNA of the CDR3 is TGCGCCAGCAGCCCCTGGGGCAGCTCCTACGAGCAGTACTTC.

The V gene is TRBV7-9, the J gene TRBJ1-5; D gene unclear. CDR3 length: 14 residues. The V end lost 6 bases, the J end lost 5 bases, and 14 bases lay between the germline ends. Germline V gene lookup returns CDR1 SEHNR and CDR2 FQNEAQ (reference sequence). The CDR3 protein is CASRPVSVDQPQHF. In DNA, the CDR3 is TGTGCCAGCAGGCCTGTATCGGTAGATCAGCCCCAGCATTTT.

The rearrangement uses TRBV28 and TRBJ1-6; D is perhaps TRBD1 (5 bases). This CDR3 is built from 18 residues. Trimming stripped 4 bases from V and 0 bases from J, with 16 bases between. The germline V gene has CDR1 MDHEN and CDR2 SYDVKM. This chain's CDR3 is CASSWDSSSSSYNSPLHF. CDR3 sequence (DNA): TGTGCCAGCAGTTGGGACTCCAGCTCTAGCTCCTATAATTCACCCCTCCACTTT.

The J gene is TRBJ1-4, the V gene TRBV5-5; 10 bases align to TRBD1. CDR1 SGHKS and CDR2 YYEKEE come from the germline V gene (reference sequence). J lost 7 bases, V lost 1 base, and 10 bases had no gene match. CDR3 length: 17 amino acids. CDR3 sequence: CASSLLPDRGLAEKLFF. CDR3 DNA: TGTGCCAGCAGCTTGCTCCCCGACAGGGGGCTGGCTGAAAAACTGTTTTTT.